The source of this T cell receptor (beta chain) is a study of radiotherapy plus CTLA-4 blockade in lung cancer (dated by TCRdb to 2016 to 2019). Describing the broader study: Among the enrolled patients, roughly 17% had an objective response, and less than 40% reached disease control. What the research found in general, with its limitations: After treatment with radiotherapy and ipilimumab, TCR clones that came from tumors expanded in the peripheral blood. The strongest predictors of response, as reported, were early dynamic changes in blood T cell clones along with a rise in serum interferon-beta after radiation.

The library was obtained by the immunoSEQ multiplex PCR assay. The table was pulled from immuneACCESS by TCRdb, which kept in-frame rearrangements only. Such tables lose some clones; where checked, under half of the loss comes from unresolved V genes, and the rest has no known cause. In this sample the table shows 75,000 to 95,000 clones, about four fifths of which occur a single time. The ten largest clones represent about a quarter of the sample. The study evaluated CTLA-4 blockade (ipilimumab) given together with focal radiation therapy in patients who had chemo-refractory metastatic non-small-cell lung cancer. Reading from cysteine to phenylalanine, the CDR3 counts 14 amino acids. Just CDR3 DNA is preserved here, 42 bases in frame from base 1. Per the germline V gene (reference sequence), MNHEY is the CDR1 and SMNVEV is the CDR2. Trimming takes 3 bases from V and 2 bases from J, and the germline ends sit 8 bases apart.

As for this clone: It lacks a known antigen. Per-base quality was not reported, and no clone a single base away is much larger than it.

This TCR came from a human donor with non-small cell lung cancer that progressed on radiotherapy plus ipilimumab. The sample was peripheral blood, taken from a patient treated with radiotherapy plus ipilimumab. This chain joins TRBV27 to TRBJ2-1, with no confidently assigned D gene. CDR3 reads: CASSFAYPYNEQFF. The DNA sequence follows: TGTGCCAGCAGTTTTGCCTACCCCTACAATGAGCAGTTCTTC.